This section outlines one T cell receptor (beta chain) sequence together with its context. Its antigen is currently unknown. The sample comes from a study of T cell responses to AZD1222 COVID-19 vaccine. This table comes from immunoSEQ multiplex PCR, and its TCRdb copy is limited to in-frame clones, with some not included. The sample includes 110,000 or so clones, around 83% seen only once; the top ten take roughly 15%. This CDR3 region has 14 residues. Germline CDR1 reads SGHRS; CDR2 reads YFSETQ. Trimming left V 2 bases short and J 3 bases short, with 11 bases between. Regarding the study as a whole: Clonal diversity was possibly underestimated; the donors were predominantly white British and more often female. Across spike, vaccine-associated CD4 TCRs were found, dominant at 160-218 and 743-854.

The receptor's source is an adult who received the AZD1222 COVID-19 vaccine. The starting material was peripheral blood, obtained 28 days after the second AZD1222 dose. The chain joins TRBV5-1 to TRBJ1-2; D is perhaps TRBD1 (6 bases). The CDR3 nucleotides are TGCGCCAGCAGCTTTACCCAGGGGTACTATGGCTACACCTTC. Its protein product is CASSFTQGYYGYTF. Filled out from reference TRBV5-1 and TRBJ1-2, the complete variable domain reads KAGVTQTPRYLIKTRGQQVTLSCSPISGHRSVSWYQQTPGQGLQFLFEYFSETQRNKGNFPGRFSGRQFSNSRSEMNVSTLELGDSALYLCASSFTQGYYGYTFGSGTRLTVV.